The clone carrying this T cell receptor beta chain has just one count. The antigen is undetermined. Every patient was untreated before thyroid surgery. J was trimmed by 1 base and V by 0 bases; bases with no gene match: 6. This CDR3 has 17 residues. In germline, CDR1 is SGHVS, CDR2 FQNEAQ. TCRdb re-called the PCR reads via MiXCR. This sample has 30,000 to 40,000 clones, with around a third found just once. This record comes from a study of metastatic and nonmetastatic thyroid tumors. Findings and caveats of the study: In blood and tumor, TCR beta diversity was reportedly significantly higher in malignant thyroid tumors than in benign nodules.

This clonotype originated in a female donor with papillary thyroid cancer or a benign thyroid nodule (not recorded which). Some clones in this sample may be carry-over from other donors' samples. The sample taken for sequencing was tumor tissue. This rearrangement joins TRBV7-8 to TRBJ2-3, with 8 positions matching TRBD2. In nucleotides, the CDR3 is TGTGCCAGCAGCTTAGCGCCCTGGCGGGGGGGCACAGATACGCAGTATTTT. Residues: CASSLAPWRGGTDTQYF. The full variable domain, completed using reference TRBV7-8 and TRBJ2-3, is GAGVSQSPRYKVAKRGQDVALRCDPISGHVSLFWYQQALGQGPEFLTYFQNEAQLDKSGLPSDRFFAERPEGSVSTLKIQRTQQEDSAVYLCASSLAPWRGGTDTQYFGPGTRLTVL.